Presented here are 23 T cell receptor beta chains from one specimen sequenced in a study of T cells in localized non-small cell lung cancer. Libraries were prepared by immunoSEQ multiplex PCR; TCRdb keeps only in-frame clonotypes and omits some of them. The sample lists about 52,000 clones; around nine tenths were seen once. The source was PBMCs, collected before any cancer treatment. Receptor source: a female donor with stage II lung adenocarcinoma.

The V call is TRBV27, the J call TRBJ1-1; tentatively, D is TRBD1 (6 bases). Trimming took off 2 bases at V and 5 bases at J, with 15 bases between the two ends. The germline V gene has CDR1 MNHEY and CDR2 SMNVEV (reference sequence). The CDR3 runs 15 residues. As DNA, the CDR3 is TGTGCCAGCAGTTTACGCCCGGGGGCGCTTACTGAAGCTTTCTTT. This codes for CASSLRPGALTEAFF.

This sequence joins TRBV6-5 and TRBJ2-7, with D unresolved. This CDR3 has 16 amino acids. Germline values: CDR1 MNHEY, CDR2 SVGAGI. The V end lost 0 bases, the J end lost 0 bases, and 12 bases lay between the germline ends. This CDR3 reads CASSYSSGSHSYEQYF. The CDR3 DNA reads TGTGCCAGCAGTTACTCGAGTGGGTCCCACTCCTACGAGCAGTACTTC.

The V gene is TRBV29-1, the J gene TRBJ1-3, with D unresolved. V was clipped by 4 bases and J by 0 bases, with 10 bases between them. Germline V gives CDR1 SQVTM, CDR2 ANQGSEA. This CDR3 has 14 amino acids. CDR3 sequence: CSVAGSVSGNTIYF. The CDR3 coding sequence is TGCAGCGTTGCGGGCAGCGTCTCTGGAAACACCATATATTTT.

V is TRBV4-1 and J is TRBJ1-5; a possible D gene is TRBD1 (6 bases). The CDR3 is made up of 14 amino acids. CDR1 MGHRA and CDR2 YSYEKL come from the germline V gene. V was cut by 3 bases and J by 6 bases, with 12 bases left in between. CDR3 residues: CASSHRGGGQPQHF. The CDR3, as DNA: TGCGCCAGCAGCCATCGGGGGGGCGGTCAGCCCCAGCATTTT.

The chain couples TRBV29-1 to TRBJ2-7; D gene ambiguous. Between the trimmed V and J ends, which lost 7 bases and 1 base, there was a span of 11 bases. The germline V gene has CDR1 SQVTM and CDR2 ANQGSEA. This CDR3 region has 12 residues. The chain's CDR3 is CSAAHGSYEQYF. The DNA of the CDR3 is TGCAGCGCTGCACACGGTTCCTACGAGCAGTACTTC.

The chain combines TRBV15 with TRBJ2-2; the D gene is possibly TRBD1 (5 bases). Germline V gene sequence: CDR1 LNHNV, CDR2 YYDKDF (reference sequence). V was cut by 0 bases and J by 1 base, with 9 bases left in between. The CDR3 spans 16 residues. CDR3 in amino acids: CATSRDRVVNTGELFF. CDR3 in DNA: TGTGCCACCAGCAGAGACAGGGTGGTGAACACCGGGGAGCTGTTTTTT.

This chain joins TRBV29-1 and TRBJ1-2; 8 nucleotides match TRBD1. CDR3 size: 15 residues. V trimming: 2 bases; J trimming: 7 bases; junction bases outside the gene matches: 12. CDR1 and CDR2 from the germline V gene are SQVTM and ANQGSEA. CDR3 residues: CSVEKNSGGAGGYTF. The CDR3 region has the DNA TGCAGCGTTGAAAAGAACTCAGGGGGCGCCGGTGGCTACACCTTC.

The chain uses TRBV2 and TRBJ1-1, with D tentatively TRBD1 (5 bases). The CDR3 spans 15 residues. CDR1 is SNHLY, CDR2 FYNNEI, per germline. V lost 5 bases to trimming and J lost 3 bases, with 16 bases between them. CDR3 in amino acids: CASSYGAGPYTEAFF. DNA of the CDR3: TGTGCCAGCAGTTATGGGGCAGGGCCTTACACTGAAGCTTTCTTT. The whole variable domain, filled in from reference TRBV2 and TRBJ1-1, reads EPEVTQTPSHQVTQMGQEVILRCVPISNHLYFYWYRQILGQKVEFLVSFYNNEISEKSEIFDDQFSVERPDGSNFTLKIRSTKLEDSAMYFCASSYGAGPYTEAFFGQGTRLTVV.

This clone was detected only a few times. V gene TRBV5-6 combines with J gene TRBJ2-7; a weak D match, TRBD1 (5 bases). Trimming removed 4 bases from V and 4 bases from J, with 6 bases in between. The CDR3 extends over 11 amino acids. Per the germline V gene, CDR1 is SGHDT and CDR2 is YYEEEE. The DNA for the CDR3 is TGTGCCAGCAGCGCAGGGTACGAGCAGTACTTC. Residues: CASSAGYEQYF.

The chain combines TRBV7-2 with TRBJ2-2; D remains unclear. From germline, CDR1 is SGHTA and CDR2 FQGNSA. V shed 1 base and J shed 6 bases, with 9 bases lying between them. The CDR3 loop spans 14 amino acids. This CDR3 reads CASSLGHFAGELFF. The DNA for the CDR3 is TGTGCCAGCAGCTTAGGACATTTCGCCGGGGAGCTGTTTTTT.

The V and J genes are TRBV7-9 and TRBJ2-7; D ambiguous. This CDR3 is built from 15 residues. Germline V gene data show CDR1 as SEHNR and CDR2 as FQNEAQ (reference sequence). Here the CDR3 DNA reads TGTGCATACACAAGGCCGACCAGTTTAACCTACGAGCAGTACTTC. Translating gives CAYTRPTSLTYEQYF.

V and J are TRBV19 and TRBJ1-1; D perhaps matches TRBD1 (6 bases). The CDR3 is made up of 15 amino acids. Trimming cost V 7 bases and J 0 bases, with 15 bases left between them. Germline CDR1 reads LNHDA; CDR2 reads SQIVND (reference sequence). DNA of the CDR3: TGTGCCAGTATTGATGTAGGGGGGATGAACACTGAAGCTTTCTTT. This translates into CASIDVGGMNTEAFF. Together with reference TRBV19 and TRBJ1-1, the CDR3 gives the full variable domain: DGGITQSPKYLFRKEGQNVTLSCEQNLNHDAMYWYRQDPGQGLRLIYYSQIVNDFQKGDIAEGYSVSREKKESFPLTVTSAQKNPTAFYLCASIDVGGMNTEAFFGQGTRLTVV.

V is TRBV5-5 and J is TRBJ1-1, with D tentatively TRBD1 (5 bases). V was clipped by 0 bases and J by 1 base, with 7 bases between them. This CDR3 has 14 amino acids. Per the germline V gene, CDR1 is SGHKS and CDR2 is YYEKEE (reference sequence). The CDR3 sequence is CASSLGQTNTEAFF. The CDR3 DNA reads TGTGCCAGCAGCTTGGGACAGACGAACACTGAAGCTTTCTTT.

The J gene is TRBJ1-2, the V gene TRBV6-5, with D perhaps TRBD1 (5 bases). CDR3 length equals 15 residues. Germline V gives CDR1 MNHEY, CDR2 SVGAGI. Trimming left V 1 base short and J 2 bases short, with 11 bases between. In nucleotides, the CDR3 is TGTGCCAGCAGTTACTTACCGGGACTGAACTATGGCTACACCTTC. Translated: CASSYLPGLNYGYTF.

CDR3 DNA sequence: TGTGCCAGCAGCCCAAGACTAGCGGGGATCACAGATACGCAGTATTTT. As protein: CASSPRLAGITDTQYF. The chain employs TRBV14 and TRBJ2-3, with 11 bases that match TRBD2. The trim removed 4 bases at V and 2 bases at J, leaving 5 bases unmatched. Germline values: CDR1 SGHDN, CDR2 FVKESK. The CDR3 has 16 residues.

The gene calls are TRBV5-1 and TRBJ1-2, with D possibly matching TRBD1 (6 bases). V lost 5 bases to trimming and J lost 3 bases, with 14 bases between them. The CDR3 extends over 14 amino acids. From germline, CDR1 is SGHRS and CDR2 YFSETQ. The CDR3 DNA follows: TGCGCCAGCAGTTTTAGAACAGGGCACTATGGCTACACCTTC. Protein sequence: CASSFRTGHYGYTF.

The chain carries TRBV18 and TRBJ2-5; D assignment may be TRBD1 or TRBD2 (5 bases each). The J call could be wrong; TRBJ2-7 is a better fit for the DNA end. Germline CDR1 reads KGHSH; CDR2 reads LQKENI. The CDR3 extends over 15 amino acids. CDR3 coding DNA: TGTGCCAGCTCACCACTTGGGGGAGACTCCTACGAGCAGTACTTC. This gives the protein CASSPLGGDSYEQYF.

The chain combines TRBV5-6 with TRBJ1-2; 7 nucleotides match TRBD1. Trimming cost V 4 bases and J 0 bases; bases outside gene matches: 6. Germline CDR1 SGHDT, CDR2 YYEEEE. The CDR3 has 15 amino acids. The CDR3 here is CASSTQGRTNYGYTF. CDR3 coding DNA: TGTGCCAGCAGCACACAGGGGAGGACTAACTATGGCTACACCTTC. Filled out from reference TRBV5-6 and TRBJ1-2, the complete variable domain reads DAGVTQSPTHLIKTRGQQVTLRCSPKSGHDTVSWYQQALGQGPQFIFQYYEEEERQRGNFPDRFSGHQFPNYSSELNVNALLLGDSALYLCASSTQGRTNYGYTFGSGTRLTVV.

V is TRBV4-2 and J is TRBJ2-7; the match to TRBD2 covers 11 bases. The CDR3 spans 18 residues. V shed 2 bases, J shed 0 bases, and the junction held 9 bases outside the gene matches. Germline V gene lookup returns CDR1 LGHNA and CDR2 YNFKEQ. The CDR3 coding sequence is TGTGCCAGCAGCCAAAGCCCTAGCGGGGGGCCGAGCTCCTACGAGCAGTACTTC. This translates into CASSQSPSGGPSSYEQYF.

The rearrangement links TRBV7-9 to TRBJ2-2; D call uncertain. Germline CDR1 reads SEHNR; CDR2 reads FQNEAQ (reference sequence). The CDR3 is 13 amino acids. V lost 1 base, J lost 5 bases, and 5 bases lay in between. Here the CDR3 DNA reads TGTGCCAGCAGCTTAGGGGATACCGGGGAGCTGTTTTTT. Protein sequence: CASSLGDTGELFF.

V gene TRBV7-6 combines with J gene TRBJ2-1, with D uncertain. The CDR3 sequence is 16 residues long. Trimming took off 5 bases at V and 10 bases at J, with 24 bases between the two ends. Germline CDR1 and CDR2: SGHVS and FNYEAQ. CDR3 nucleotide sequence: TGTGCCAGCAGCCACCGGACCGAAAAGCCCGGGCCCGAGCAGTTCTTC. This sequence encodes CASSHRTEKPGPEQFF.

V usage is TRBV12-5 and J usage is TRBJ1-5, with 9 bases matching TRBD1. The CDR3 extends over 15 amino acids. The germline CDR1 and CDR2 sequences are LGHNT and FRNRAP. Germline trimming cut 5 bases from V and 3 bases from J; bases unmatched to any gene: 5. The chain's CDR3 is CASGLRTGVNQPQHF. The CDR3 DNA is TGTGCTAGTGGTCTTAGGACAGGGGTCAATCAGCCCCAGCATTTT. The full variable domain, completed using reference TRBV12-5 and TRBJ1-5, is DARVTQTPRHKVTEMGQEVTMRCQPILGHNTVFWYRQTMMQGLELLAYFRNRAPLDDSGMPKDRFSAEMPDATLATLKIQPSEPRDSAVYFCASGLRTGVNQPQHFGDGTRLSIL.

This chain links TRBV6-5 with TRBJ2-7; 8 nucleotides match TRBD1. The CDR3 contains 16 residues. Trimming removed 0 bases from V and 5 bases from J; junction bases left unmatched: 9. Per germline, CDR1 MNHEY and CDR2 SVGAGI. CDR3 in DNA: TGTGCCAGCAGTTACTCCCAGGGCAGGGGGCTCGACGAGCAGTACTTC. As protein: CASSYSQGRGLDEQYF.